The 21 T cell receptor beta chains reported below all come from one sample, sequenced in a study of cytomegalovirus exposure and HLA in healthy donors. The PCR was carried out with 60 Vbeta primers and 13 Jbeta primers. Produced via immunoSEQ multiplex PCR; TCRdb's table is partial and in-frame only. Of about 190,000 clones listed, 70% to 75% are singletons. Sequencing was performed on PBMCs. These TCRs come from a man aged 30 to 39 in good health and CMV-seropositive.

The chain joins TRBV4-2 to TRBJ2-7, with TRBD1 matching 10 bases. This CDR3 is 20 amino acids long. After removal of 1 base from V and 2 bases from J, the junction contained 17 bases not matched to a gene. Germline CDR1 reads LGHNA; CDR2 reads YNFKEQ. CDR3 sequence: CASSQVVPGQGSPYPYEQYF. The CDR3 DNA follows: TGTGCCAGCAGCCAAGTGGTTCCGGGACAGGGGTCCCCGTACCCCTACGAGCAGTACTTC.

This chain links TRBV19 with TRBJ2-7, with D maybe TRBD2 (6 bases). Trimming cost V 5 bases and J 3 bases, with 14 bases left between them. The CDR3 sequence is 14 residues long. Per germline, CDR1 LNHDA and CDR2 SQIVND (reference sequence). This CDR3 is CASSPRDLRYEQYF. Here the CDR3 DNA reads TGTGCCAGTAGTCCCCGGGACTTACGCTACGAGCAGTACTTC.

The V call is TRBV7-2, the J call TRBJ1-2, with 12 bases that match TRBD1. The length of the CDR3 is 13 residues. Germline assignment: CDR1 SGHTA and CDR2 FQGNSA. V dropped 5 bases and J dropped 7; count of bases not matched to a gene: 2. CDR3 nucleotide sequence: TGTGCCAGCAGCAGGGACAGGGGGCCTGGCTACACCTTC. It yields the protein CASSRDRGPGYTF.

The V gene is TRBV5-6, the J gene TRBJ2-3; TRBD2 agrees at 7 bases. The germline V gene has CDR1 SGHDT and CDR2 YYEEEE. The CDR3 is made up of 16 amino acids. V lost 2 bases to trimming and J lost 4 bases; unmatched junction nucleotides: 10. For the CDR3, the DNA is TGTGCCAGCAGCTTTGTCGCGGGAGCCCTCCCAGATACGCAGTATTTT. Encoded protein: CASSFVAGALPDTQYF.

This clone came up a few times. J is TRBJ2-1 and V is TRBV7-2; D is unclear. V was clipped by 8 bases and J by 7 bases, with 12 bases between them. CDR1 is SGHTA and CDR2 is FQGNSA in the germline V gene. CDR3 length: 12 residues. The CDR3 here is CASSGFYNEQFF. DNA for the CDR3: TGTGCCAGCTCAGGCTTCTATAATGAGCAGTTCTTC. The full variable domain, rest sourced from reference TRBV7-2 and TRBJ2-1, is GAGVSQSPSNKVTEKGKDVELRCDPISGHTALYWYRQSLGQGLEFLIYFQGNSAPDKSGLPSDRFSAERTGGSVSTLTIQRTQQEDSAVYLCASSGFYNEQFFGPGTRLTVL.

This sequence joins TRBV29-1 and TRBJ1-1, with 7 bases lining up with TRBD1. Trimming removed 5 bases from V and 1 base from J; junction bases left unmatched: 7. This CDR3 has 14 residues. Germline values: CDR1 SQVTM, CDR2 ANQGSEA. The chain's CDR3 is CSVYRGNGNTEAFF. The CDR3 DNA follows: TGCAGCGTTTACAGGGGAAACGGGAACACTGAAGCTTTCTTT.

The chain carries TRBV28 and TRBJ2-5, with 8 bases aligning to TRBD1. The J call may be incorrect, as the DNA end agrees better with TRBJ2-7. The CDR3 contains 14 residues. CDR1 is MDHEN and CDR2 is SYDVKM in the germline V gene. The DNA of the CDR3 is TGTGCCAGCAGTTTTCCAGGACAGGGTGGCGAGCAGTACTTC. It translates to CASSFPGQGGEQYF.

V and J are TRBV19 and TRBJ2-5; 10 bases agree with TRBD1. Germline values: CDR1 LNHDA, CDR2 SQIVND (reference sequence). This CDR3 is built from 19 residues. V dropped 5 bases and J dropped 2; count of bases not matched to a gene: 17. The CDR3 region has the DNA TGTGCCAGTAGTCGAGGGGACAGGGGCCGCGTATACCTTCAAGAGACCCAGTACTTC. Residues: CASSRGDRGRVYLQETQYF.

This chain links TRBV19 with TRBJ1-4, with 8 positions matching TRBD1. The CDR3 has 15 residues. V shed 2 bases and J 5 bases; nucleotides not matched to a gene: 4. CDR1 and CDR2 (germline): LNHDA, SQIVND (reference sequence). This CDR3 reads CASSITGQENEKLFF. The DNA for the CDR3 is TGTGCCAGTAGTATAACGGGACAGGAAAATGAAAAACTGTTTTTT.

This clone was detected once. This chain joins TRBV13 and TRBJ2-3, with 13 bases identical to TRBD2. After removal of 3 bases from V and 7 bases from J, the junction contained 7 bases not matched to a gene. The germline V gene has CDR1 PRHDT and CDR2 FYEKMQ (reference sequence). CDR3 length: 16 amino acids. The DNA of the CDR3 is TGTGCCAGCAGCTTTTTCACTAGCGGGGGGGCAAATACGCAGTATTTT. Protein product: CASSFFTSGGANTQYF.

The chain has TRBV7-2 and TRBJ2-3; 7 nucleotides line up with TRBD1. There are 14 residues in the CDR3. V shed 5 bases and J 2 bases; nucleotides not matched to a gene: 4. The germline V gene has CDR1 SGHTA and CDR2 FQGNSA. CDR3 in DNA: TGTGCCAGCAGCATCGGGACAGACACAGATACGCAGTATTTT. It is translated as CASSIGTDTDTQYF. Using reference TRBV7-2 and TRBJ2-3 for the parts outside the CDR3, the full variable domain is GAGVSQSPSNKVTEKGKDVELRCDPISGHTALYWYRQSLGQGLEFLIYFQGNSAPDKSGLPSDRFSAERTGGSVSTLTIQRTQQEDSAVYLCASSIGTDTDTQYFGPGTRLTVL.

The rearrangement joins TRBV28 to TRBJ1-3, with 7 bases matching TRBD1. The CDR3 runs to 14 residues. Germline V gene lookup returns CDR1 MDHEN and CDR2 SYDVKM. Germline trimming cut 3 bases from V and 6 bases from J; bases unmatched to any gene: 5. CDR3 DNA sequence: TGTGCCAGCAGTTTCCGGGACAGAAAAAACACCATATATTTT. Residues: CASSFRDRKNTIYF.

This clone was detected only a few times. Here the CDR3 reads CASSLGPFTDTQYF. The CDR3, as DNA: TGTGCCAGCAGTTTAGGCCCGTTCACAGATACGCAGTATTTT. This chain connects TRBV27 to TRBJ2-3; D is undetermined. Germline values: CDR1 MNHEY, CDR2 SMNVEV (reference sequence). This CDR3 contains 14 residues. Trimming removed 2 bases from V and 2 bases from J, with 8 bases in between.

The chain joins TRBV7-3 to TRBJ1-4; D might be TRBD1 (6 bases). Germline CDR1 is SGHTA and CDR2 is FQGTGA. The CDR3 extends over 14 amino acids. Trimming removed 7 bases from V and 6 bases from J, with 15 bases in between. The CDR3 region has the DNA TGTGCCAGCACCCCAGGCCCAGGGGATGAAAAACTGTTTTTT. Protein sequence: CASTPGPGDEKLFF.

V gene TRBV2 combines with J gene TRBJ2-1, with 11 bases fitting TRBD2. Germline V lookup: CDR1 SNHLY, CDR2 FYNNEI. V lost 9 bases, J lost 12 bases, and 10 bases stayed unmatched. This CDR3 contains 13 residues. The CDR3 reads CASFFSGGATQFF. The CDR3 DNA follows: TGTGCCAGTTTCTTTAGCGGGGGGGCCACGCAGTTCTTC.

The chain is built from TRBV6-6 and TRBJ1-6; 7 bases line up with TRBD1. This CDR3 region has 15 residues. Germline loops: CDR1 MNHNY, CDR2 SVGAGI (reference sequence). Trimming at V came to 2 bases and at J to 7 bases, leaving 5 bases not matched to a gene. DNA for the CDR3: TGTGCCAGCAGTTACCACGGGGACAGCAATTCACCCCTCCACTTT. Translation gives CASSYHGDSNSPLHF.

In the case of this clone: At one end, the junction sequence differs from germline, possibly due to a read error. This chain joins TRBV7-9 and TRBJ1-5; TRBD1 agrees at 9 bases. Germline V lookup: CDR1 SEHNR, CDR2 FQNEAQ (reference sequence). This CDR3 is 14 amino acids long. The CDR3: CAGSFGTGNQPQHF. CDR3 nucleotides: TGTGCCGGCAGCTTCGGGACAGGGAATCAGCCCCAGCATTTT. Together with reference TRBV7-9 and TRBJ1-5, the CDR3 gives the full variable domain: DTGVSQNPRHKITKRGQNVTFRCDPISEHNRLYWYRQTLGQGPEFLTYFQNEAQLEKSRLLSDRFSAERPKGSFSTLEIQRTEQGDSAMYLCAGSFGTGNQPQHFGDGTRLSIL.

The chain carries TRBV4-3 and TRBJ2-7; D may be TRBD1 (5 bases). Trimming left V 3 bases short and J 1 base short, with 13 bases between. Per germline, CDR1 LGHNA and CDR2 YSLEER. CDR3 length: 15 amino acids. CDR3 protein: CASSQTDSPSYEQYF. CDR3 nucleotides: TGCGCCAGCAGCCAGACCGACAGTCCTTCCTACGAGCAGTACTTC.

The chain uses TRBV21-1 and TRBJ2-7; TRBD2, the D gene given by the table, was not confirmed from the DNA. TRBV21-1 is given as a pseudogene. This CDR3 spans 14 amino acids. The CDR3 spells CASSNWRAAYEQYF. The CDR3 DNA reads as TGTGCCAGCAGCAATTGGCGGGCCGCCTACGAGCAGTACTTC.

The V call is TRBV9, the J call TRBJ1-4, with a tentative D call TRBD1 (6 bases). The ends were cut back, 0 bases at V and 6 bases at J, with 12 bases in the middle. This CDR3 contains 15 residues. Germline CDR1 is SGDLS and CDR2 is YYNGEE. In nucleotides, the CDR3 is TGTGCCAGCAGCGTAGCTGGCAGGGGAGATGAAAAACTGTTTTTT. Translation gives CASSVAGRGDEKLFF.

The chain is built from TRBV7-9 and TRBJ1-5; 8 nucleotides match TRBD1. V was pared by 5 bases and J by 6 bases, with 3 bases of the junction left unmatched. The CDR3 covers 13 residues. Germline V lookup: CDR1 SEHNR, CDR2 FQNEAQ (reference sequence). The CDR3, as DNA: TGTGCCAGCAGCCTGACAGGGGCTCAGCCCCAGCATTTT. It is translated as CASSLTGAQPQHF.